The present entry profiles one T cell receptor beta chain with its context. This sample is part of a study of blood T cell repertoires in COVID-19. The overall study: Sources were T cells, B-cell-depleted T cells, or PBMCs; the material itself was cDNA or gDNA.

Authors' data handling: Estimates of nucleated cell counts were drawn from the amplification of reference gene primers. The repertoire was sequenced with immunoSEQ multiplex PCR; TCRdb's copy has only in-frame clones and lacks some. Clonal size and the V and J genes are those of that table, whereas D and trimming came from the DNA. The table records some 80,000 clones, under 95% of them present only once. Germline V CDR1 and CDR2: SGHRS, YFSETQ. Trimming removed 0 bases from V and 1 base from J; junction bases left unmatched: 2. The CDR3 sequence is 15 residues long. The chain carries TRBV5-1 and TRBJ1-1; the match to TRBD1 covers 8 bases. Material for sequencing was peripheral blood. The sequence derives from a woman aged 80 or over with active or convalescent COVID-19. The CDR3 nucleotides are TGCGCCAGCAGCTTGGCGGGACAGGCGAACACTGAAGCTTTCTTT. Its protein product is CASSLAGQANTEAFF. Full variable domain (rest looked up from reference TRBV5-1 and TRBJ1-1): KAGVTQTPRYLIKTRGQQVTLSCSPISGHRSVSWYQQTPGQGLQFLFEYFSETQRNKGNFPGRFSGRQFSNSRSEMNVSTLELGDSALYLCASSLAGQANTEAFFGQGTRLTVV.